This is a list of T cell receptor beta chains from one sample in a study of blood T cell repertoires in COVID-19. TCRdb keeps only in-frame clones here, not all; method: immunoSEQ multiplex PCR. Among about 280,000 clones, nearly 90% were seen once, and the ten largest hold 11%. Specimen: peripheral blood. Receptors were obtained from a woman aged 30 to 39 with COVID-19, enrolled during active disease. CDR3s include the opening cysteine and the closing phenylalanine or tryptophan. Fields, in order: V gene, clone size, D gene, J gene, CDR3 protein, CDR3 DNA. A D gene is named only where the DNA matches it firmly. For some rows the clone size is stated as once, few or many, or as a class when expanded; others skip it.

TRBV12-3/TRBV12-4	NA	NA	TRBJ2-7	CASSGQPYEQYF	TGTGCCAGCAGTGGGCAACCCTACGAGCAGTACTTC
TRBV2	NA	NA	TRBJ1-1	CASSEAPREAFF	TGTGCCAGCAGTGAAGCGCCTAGGGAGGCTTTCTTT
TRBV19	NA	TRBD1	TRBJ1-5	CASSMGQGYQPQHF	TGTGCCAGTAGTATGGGACAGGGCTATCAGCCCCAGCATTTT
TRBV6-1	NA	TRBD1	TRBJ1-5	CASSEGRTGVNQPQHF	TGTGCCAGCAGTGAAGGTAGGACAGGCGTTAATCAGCCCCAGCATTTT
TRBV5-1	NA	TRBD2	TRBJ2-7	CASSSLPGTSGLYEQYF	TGCGCCAGCAGCTCCCTTCCCGGGACTAGCGGCCTCTACGAGCAGTACTTC
TRBV19	NA	TRBD2	TRBJ2-3	CASSMRLAGGPSTDTQYF	TGTGCCAGTAGTATGAGGTTAGCGGGGGGACCTAGCACAGATACGCAGTATTTT
TRBV2	NA	TRBD1	TRBJ1-3	CASRPTGNSGNTIYF	TGTGCCAGCAGACCGACAGGGAACTCTGGAAACACCATATATTTT
TRBV5-4	NA	NA	TRBJ1-2	CASSLIQTENYGYTF	TGTGCCAGCAGCTTGATCCAGACGGAGAACTATGGCTACACCTTC
TRBV11-2	NA	NA	TRBJ2-3	CASSPPRGNTQYF	TGTGCCAGCAGCCCCCCACGGGGAAATACGCAGTATTTT
TRBV11-2	once	TRBD1	TRBJ2-7	CASREDRALYYEQYF	TGTGCCAGCAGGGAAGACAGGGCCCTTTACTACGAGCAGTACTTC
TRBV9	NA	NA	TRBJ2-3	CASSVGGFFADTQYF	TGTGCCAGCAGCGTAGGAGGGTTCTTTGCAGATACGCAGTATTTT
TRBV11-2	once	NA	TRBJ1-1	CASSPGGGASFVTEAFF	TGTGCCAGCAGCCCTGGTGGGGGGGCTAGTTTTGTCACTGAAGCTTTCTTT
TRBV13	NA	TRBD2	TRBJ2-1	CASSYGTSGTYEQFF	TGTGCCAGCAGCTATGGGACTAGCGGGACCTATGAGCAGTTCTTC
TRBV18	NA	NA	TRBJ1-4	CASSPAGVVEKLFF	TGTGCCAGCTCACCAGCAGGGGTAGTGGAAAAACTGTTTTTT
TRBV7-2	NA	NA	TRBJ2-2	CASSLRVGELFF	TGTGCCAGCAGCTTGCGGGTCGGGGAGCTGTTTTTT
TRBV30	NA	TRBD1	TRBJ2-3	CAWEKGQADTQYF	TGTGCCTGGGAGAAAGGACAGGCAGATACGCAGTATTTT
TRBV4-1	NA	NA	TRBJ1-1	CASSPGLLAGGNTEAFF	TGCGCCAGCAGCCCAGGCCTTTTGGCGGGGGGCAACACTGAAGCTTTCTTT
TRBV9	NA	TRBD2	TRBJ2-7	CASSVGLAYEQYF	TGTGCCAGCAGCGTCGGACTAGCCTACGAGCAGTACTTC
TRBV27	few	NA	TRBJ1-2	CASSSHRSDLPGYGYTF	TGTGCCAGCAGCTCCCACAGGTCAGACCTGCCTGGCTATGGCTACACCTTC
TRBV19	NA	TRBD1	TRBJ1-5	CASSTVPGQGNQPQHF	TGTGCCAGTAGTACGGTACCGGGACAGGGGAATCAGCCCCAGCATTTT
TRBV4-1	NA	NA	TRBJ2-7	CASSQWLSYEQYF	TGCGCCAGCAGCCAGTGGCTTTCCTACGAGCAGTACTTC
TRBV3-1/TRBV3-2	once	NA	TRBJ2-1	CATSQPVNNEQFF	TGTGCCACTTCACAGCCGGTAAACAATGAGCAGTTCTTC
TRBV4-1	NA	TRBD1	TRBJ1-1	CASSQKKGARTEAFF	TGCGCCAGCAGCCAAAAAAAGGGGGCGCGCACTGAAGCTTTCTTT
TRBV20-1	NA	TRBD2	TRBJ2-7	CSASGGYEQYF	TGCAGTGCTAGCGGGGGGTACGAGCAGTACTTC
TRBV20-1	NA	NA	TRBJ1-2	CSATQDYGYTF	TGCAGTGCTACTCAGGACTATGGCTACACCTTC
TRBV6-5	NA	NA	TRBJ2-5	CAILPRFPGLDQYF	TGTGCCATCCTGCCTAGATTCCCGGGATTGGACCAGTACTTC
TRBV9	NA	TRBD2	TRBJ2-3	CASRVGLAGVGDTQYF	TGTGCCAGCCGCGTGGGACTCGCGGGGGTGGGGGATACGCAGTATTTT
TRBV18	once	TRBD2	TRBJ2-2	CASSPLVTSESGELFF	TGTGCCAGCTCACCACTGGTGACTAGCGAATCCGGGGAGCTGTTTTTT
TRBV29-1	NA	TRBD1	TRBJ2-2	CSAPDTGTEASGELFF	TGCAGCGCTCCCGATACCGGGACAGAGGCCTCCGGGGAGCTGTTTTTT
TRBV10-3	NA	NA	TRBJ2-3	CAISGGGAYVTDTQYF	TGTGCCATCAGTGGAGGGGGGGCCTATGTCACAGATACGCAGTATTTT
TRBV11-3	once	NA	TRBJ2-1	CASSLDADNEQFF	TGTGCCAGCAGCTTAGATGCGGACAATGAGCAGTTCTTC
TRBV4-2	NA	NA	TRBJ2-1	CASSQDMGRGNEQFF	TGTGCCAGCAGCCAAGATATGGGACGGGGGAATGAGCAGTTCTTC
TRBV4-2	NA	NA	TRBJ1-6	CASSQEITGVYNSPLHF	TGTGCCAGCAGCCAAGAGATTACCGGGGTCTATAATTCACCCCTCCACTTT
TRBV19	NA	TRBD2	TRBJ2-3	CASRDPLAGGPGDTQYF	TGTGCCAGTAGGGACCCACTAGCGGGGGGGCCCGGAGATACGCAGTATTTT
TRBV5-4	NA	NA	TRBJ2-7	CASSPGVGLSSYEQYF	TGTGCCAGCAGCCCGGGCGTGGGGCTGAGCTCCTACGAGCAGTACTTC
TRBV11-2	NA	NA	TRBJ1-1	CASSAGREPLNTEAFF	TGTGCCAGCAGCGCCGGGAGGGAGCCCTTGAACACTGAAGCTTTCTTT
TRBV6-5	NA	NA	TRBJ2-3	CASRRDTTDTQYF	TGTGCCAGCAGACGGGACACCACAGATACGCAGTATTTT
TRBV19	NA	NA	TRBJ1-2	CASRGREDTYLYGYTF	TGTGCCAGTAGGGGCCGTGAGGACACCTACCTCTATGGCTACACCTTC
TRBV6-2/TRBV6-3	NA	TRBD1	TRBJ1-1	CASSPTGKMNTEAFF	TGTGCCAGCAGCCCGACAGGGAAGATGAACACTGAAGCTTTCTTT
TRBV13	NA	NA	TRBJ2-2	CASSPRTDIYLNTGELFF	TGTGCCAGCAGCCCCCGGACAGACATATACTTAAACACCGGGGAGCTGTTTTTT
TRBV29-1	NA	TRBD1	TRBJ2-3	CSVGGTVIDTQYF	TGCAGCGTTGGAGGGACAGTTATAGATACGCAGTATTTT
TRBV7-9	NA	NA	TRBJ1-6	CASSSGEGRPLHF	TGTGCCAGCAGCTCCGGGGAGGGGAGGCCCCTCCACTTT
TRBV5-4	NA	NA	TRBJ1-4	CASSLKQGDNEKLFF	TGTGCCAGCAGCTTGAAACAGGGAGATAATGAAAAACTGTTTTTT
TRBV7-6	NA	NA	TRBJ2-7	CASSLGGQWKQYF	TGTGCCAGCAGCTTGGGCGGACAGTGGAAGCAGTACTTC
TRBV6-6	NA	TRBD1	TRBJ2-7	CASSSLDRGQNEQYF	TGTGCCAGCAGCTCTCTTGACAGGGGGCAAAACGAGCAGTACTTC
TRBV5-6	NA	NA	TRBJ1-5	CASSRGAYNQPQHF	TGTGCCAGCAGCCGGGGGGCTTACAATCAGCCCCAGCATTTT
TRBV28	NA	TRBD1	TRBJ2-7	CASSLRTGRWEQYF	TGTGCCAGCAGTTTGCGGACAGGTAGATGGGAGCAGTACTTC
TRBV10-1	NA	TRBD1	TRBJ1-1	CASSDQGGEAFF	TGCGCCAGCAGTGACCAGGGGGGTGAAGCTTTCTTT